This TCR beta chain came from a study of blood T cell repertoires in COVID-19 (dated by TCRdb to the early 2020s). Turning to the overall study: Collaborator samples came from the United States, Italy and Spain and covered acute and convalescent phases of COVID-19. The prospective study material was composed of cDNA or gDNA derived from T cells, B-cell-depleted T cells, or PBMCs. Subjects who had been exposed to COVID-19, were actively infected with it, or had recovered from it provided the deeply sampled blood TCRbeta repertoires that made up the dataset. A freely available public database, intended as a resource for researchers studying the immune response to SARS-CoV-2, is where the repertoires were released. Samples came from the ongoing ImmuneRACE study (first 160 participants) plus 1,254 subjects from 6 global collaborators. A de-identified subject ID, COVID-19 status, age in years and sex were almost always included in the sample metadata. HLA class I and class II types, where available, came from metadata supplied by the sample provider rather than from assay-based typing.

Whole blood was collected in K2EDTA tubes by collaborating institutions according to the institutions' own protocols. For TCRbeta analysis, collaborators shipped samples in one of three forms: frozen whole blood, isolated PBMCs, or DNA extracted from either of those sample types. Broader findings and caveats from the paper: How much clinical and demographic metadata was included differed by source and by participant, and the metadata was provided uncurated.

Measured from the cysteine to the phenylalanine, the CDR3 is 14 residues long. The sequence is cut down to CDR3 DNA, 42 bases in frame from base 1. V is clipped by 8 bases and J by 5 bases, and the sequence between their germline boundaries is 18 bases long. The germline V gene specifies SGDLS as CDR1 and YYNGEE as CDR2. TCRbeta CDR3 regions were amplified from genomic DNA by means of the immunoSEQ Assay, a bias-controlled multiplex PCR. In the original analysis: The number of nucleated cells in each sample was estimated by amplification of reference gene primers within the assay. To quantify the absolute abundance of each unique TCRbeta CDR3 rearrangement, sequence reads were collapsed and filtered. For each sample, productive Simpson clonality was calculated as the square root of Simpson's diversity index over productive rearrangements. This immuneACCESS table, as held by TCRdb, lists in-frame sequences with V and J called but not all clones. Of the missing ones, under half trace to an unresolved V gene in checked studies; the others have no known cause. V, J and clone size derive from that table, while D and trimming were established from the DNA sequence. This sample lists roughly 200,000 clones; roughly 80% were detected once. About 4.5% of the sample comes from the top ten.

On this clone itself: This clone's antigen is unknown. No base quality information exists; no much larger clone differs at one position.

The chain joins TRBV9 to TRBJ2-3, with TRBD2 perhaps the D gene, on 6 matching bases. This clonotype was obtained from a man over 45 with active or convalescent COVID-19. Material: peripheral blood. The DNA sequence is TGTGCCAGGGCGGGGCGGGGTTGCGAAGATACGCAGTATTTT. The resulting protein is CARAGRGCEDTQYF.